This record covers a single T cell receptor beta chain. Its specific antigen is unknown. Qualities for individual bases were not recorded, and no much larger clone is one base off. Participants in the prospective study were enrolled through a virtual design, were aged roughly 18 to 95 years, and lived in under 25 United States geographic areas. In the prospective study, participants were assigned to cohorts based on the clinical history participants reported in a screening survey and a study questionnaire. Exposed participants were defined as having been in contact with someone with a PCR-confirmed or clinician-diagnosed COVID-19 case within 2 weeks of study entry. In the prospective study, whole blood, serum and a nasopharyngeal or oropharyngeal swab were collected from each participant by mobile phlebotomists. Additional blood draws and questionnaires over an approximately 2-month period could optionally be provided by prospective study participants. Prospective study blood samples were shipped either frozen or at room temperature before DNA extraction.

The CDR3 goes from the cysteine to the phenylalanine over 16 residues. The only DNA kept is the CDR3, 48 bases in frame from the first base. Compared with germline, V lacks 6 bases and J lacks 4 bases; bases without a gene match: 13. CDR1 SQVTM and CDR2 ANQGSEA were looked up in the germline V gene. This record comes from a study of blood T cell repertoires in COVID-19 (dated by TCRdb to about 2020). General notes on the study: Samples covering the acute and convalescent phases of COVID-19 were provided by collaborators in the United States, Italy and Spain. Where available, HLA class I and class II types were taken from metadata supplied by the sample provider and were not determined by assay-based typing. The repertoires were released in a freely available public database meant as a resource for research on the immune response to SARS-CoV-2. Sample metadata almost always included a de-identified subject ID, COVID-19 status, age in years and sex. The samples were drawn from the first 160 participants of the ongoing ImmuneRACE study and from 1,254 subjects provided by 6 global collaborators. The material from the prospective study consisted of cDNA or gDNA derived from T cells, B-cell-depleted T cells, or PBMCs. Deeply sampled blood TCRbeta repertoires from subjects exposed to, actively infected with, or recovered from COVID-19 were included in the dataset.

TCRbeta CDR3 regions were amplified from genomic DNA using the immunoSEQ Assay, a bias-controlled multiplex PCR. Turning to the authors' computational methods: Within the assay, amplification of reference gene primers was used to estimate how many nucleated cells each sample contained. To quantify the absolute abundance of each unique TCRbeta CDR3 rearrangement, sequence reads were collapsed and filtered. For each sample, productive Simpson clonality was calculated as the square root of Simpson's diversity index across productive rearrangements. TCRdb retrieved this table from immuneACCESS and kept in-frame rearrangements only. Not all clones are present; in checked studies, unresolved V genes account for under half, and no reason is known for the remainder. The DNA gave D and trimming, while V, J and clone size come from that table. Present in this sample are under 300,000 clones, around 90% of which were seen just once. The ten largest clones take up around 3.1% of the sample.

The full study reports these points: Clinical and demographic metadata were provided uncurated, with the amount varying by source and participant.

The V and J genes are TRBV29-1 and TRBJ2-3; 10 junctional bases match TRBD1. The sample taken for sequencing was PBMCs or T cells enriched from blood (not recorded which). This clonotype originated in a woman in her thirties or forties who had been exposed to COVID-19. The CDR3 sequence is CSVLTGGASMADTQYF. The nucleotide sequence reads as follows: TGCAGCGTCTTGACAGGGGGCGCATCCATGGCAGATACGCAGTATTTT.